This T cell receptor (beta chain) was retrieved from a study of spatial heterogeneity in lung cancer. Time point here: blood at routine non-recurrence follow-up after resection. Tumor, nontumor lung or frozen PBMC supplied whole RNA, sequenced without sorting. TCRdb reanalysed the 5' RACE reads using MiXCR and keeps one entry per CDR3 protein. The sample yields around 110,000 distinct CDR3 sequences, 9% to 15% seen once. In germline, CDR1 is SGHTA, CDR2 FQGNSA. The CDR3 consists of 15 residues. Comment on this clonotype: A much bigger clone sits one base away, suggesting this may be a read error.

The material sequenced was PBMCs, taken at follow-up. This sequence joins TRBV7-2 and TRBJ2-3; 10 bases match TRBD2. This TCR was sampled from a male donor with early-stage non-small cell lung cancer. CDR3 DNA: TGTGTCAGCACCCCCGGACTAGCGGTTACAGATACGCAGTATTTT. This gives the protein CVSTPGLAVTDTQYF.